This T cell receptor (beta chain) was sequenced in a study of blood T cell repertoires in COVID-19 (TCRdb year 2020). About the study as a whole: Samples covering the acute and convalescent phases of COVID-19 were provided by collaborators in the United States, Italy and Spain. A de-identified subject ID, COVID-19 status, age in years and sex were almost always included in the sample metadata. Where HLA class I and class II types were available, the types were taken from metadata supplied by the sample provider, not from assay-based typing. The prospective study material was composed of cDNA or gDNA derived from T cells, B-cell-depleted T cells, or PBMCs. The repertoires were released in a freely available public database meant as a resource for research on the immune response to SARS-CoV-2. Samples were obtained from the ongoing ImmuneRACE study (first 160 participants) and from 1,000 to 1,500 subjects provided by 6 global collaborators. Deeply sampled blood TCRbeta repertoires from subjects exposed to, actively infected with, or recovered from COVID-19 were included in the dataset.

One collaborating source in Seattle enrolled patients while the patients were actively infected and followed the patients over time throughout the course of disease. The collaborating institutions used their own protocols to collect whole blood in K2EDTA tubes. For TCRbeta analysis, collaborators shipped samples in one of three forms: frozen whole blood, isolated PBMCs, or DNA extracted from either of those sample types. Broad study findings and their caveats: Clinical and demographic metadata were provided uncurated, with the amount varying by source and participant.

For this clone: The target of this receptor is not known. Per-nucleotide qualities are absent, and no much larger clonotype sits a single base away.

TCRbeta CDR3 regions were amplified from genomic DNA using the immunoSEQ Assay, a bias-controlled multiplex PCR. The authors processed their data as follows. Within the assay, amplification of reference gene primers was used to estimate how many nucleated cells each sample contained. Sequence reads were collapsed and filtered to measure the absolute abundance of every unique TCRbeta CDR3 rearrangement. For each sample, productive Simpson clonality was calculated as the square root of Simpson's diversity index over productive rearrangements. Held by TCRdb, this immuneACCESS table contains in-frame sequences only and omits some clones. Under half of the omission traces to an unresolved V gene where checked; the cause of the rest is unknown. V and J calls and clone size are given by that table; D and trimming were obtained from the DNA. In all, the sample holds 250,000 to 300,000 clones, and roughly 90% of those were seen once. The ten largest make up approximately 12% of the sample.

Sample: peripheral blood. The TCR originated in a woman aged 30 to 39 with COVID-19, enrolled during active disease.

The nucleotides read TGTGCCAGCAGTGGTGCGGGGGACTATTACTCCTACGAGCAGTACTTC. Translation gives CASSGAGDYYSYEQYF. Recombination joined TRBV2 with TRBJ2-7; a stretch of 7 junction bases matches TRBD2. For this chain, trimming is 4 bases at the V end and 0 bases at the J end, and the number of junction bases without a gene match is 9. CDR1 SNHLY and CDR2 FYNNEI were looked up in the germline V gene. The CDR3 holds 16 amino acids from the cysteine to the phenylalanine. This entry keeps only the CDR3 DNA: 48 bases, framed from base 1.